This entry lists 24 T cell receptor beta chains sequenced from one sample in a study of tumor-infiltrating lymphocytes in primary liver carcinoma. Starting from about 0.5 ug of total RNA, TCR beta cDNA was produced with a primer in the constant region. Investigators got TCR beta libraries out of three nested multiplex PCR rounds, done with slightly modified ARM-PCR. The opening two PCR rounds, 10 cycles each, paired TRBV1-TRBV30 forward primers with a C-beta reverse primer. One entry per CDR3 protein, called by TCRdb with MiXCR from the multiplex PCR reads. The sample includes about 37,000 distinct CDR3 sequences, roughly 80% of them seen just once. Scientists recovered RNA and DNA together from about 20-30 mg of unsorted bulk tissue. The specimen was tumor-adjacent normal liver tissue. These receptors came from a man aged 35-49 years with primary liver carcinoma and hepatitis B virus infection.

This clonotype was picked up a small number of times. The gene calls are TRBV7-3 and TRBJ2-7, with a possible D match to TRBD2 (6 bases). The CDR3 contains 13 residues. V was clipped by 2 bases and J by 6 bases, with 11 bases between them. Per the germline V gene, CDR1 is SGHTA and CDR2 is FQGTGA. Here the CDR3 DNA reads TGTGCCAGCAGCTTAGGAGGGTGGACCGAGCAGTACTTC. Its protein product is CASSLGGWTEQYF.

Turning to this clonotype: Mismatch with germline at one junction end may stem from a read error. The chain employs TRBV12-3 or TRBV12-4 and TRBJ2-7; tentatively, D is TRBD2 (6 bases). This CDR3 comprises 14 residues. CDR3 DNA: TGTGCCAGCAGTTTTTACGGGAGTGCCTACGAGCAGCACTTC. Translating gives CASSFYGSAYEQHF.

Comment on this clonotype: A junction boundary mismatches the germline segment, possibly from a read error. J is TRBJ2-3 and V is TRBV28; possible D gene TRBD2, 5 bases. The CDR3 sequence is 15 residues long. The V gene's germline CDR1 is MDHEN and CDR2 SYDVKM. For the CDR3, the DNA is TGTACCAGCAGTCAAAACCCCGGGATTTCCGATACGCAGTATTTT. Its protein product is CTSSQNPGISDTQYF.

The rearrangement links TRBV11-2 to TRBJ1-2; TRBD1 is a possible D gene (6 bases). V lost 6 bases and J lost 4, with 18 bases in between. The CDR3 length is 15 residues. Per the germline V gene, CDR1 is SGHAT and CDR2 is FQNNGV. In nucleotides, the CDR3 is TGTGCCAGCAGTGTAATACAGGGATCGGGCTATGGCTACACCTTC. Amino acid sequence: CASSVIQGSGYGYTF.

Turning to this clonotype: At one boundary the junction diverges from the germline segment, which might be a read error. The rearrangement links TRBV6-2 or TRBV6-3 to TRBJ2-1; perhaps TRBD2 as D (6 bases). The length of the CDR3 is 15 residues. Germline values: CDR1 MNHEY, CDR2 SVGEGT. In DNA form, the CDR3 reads TGTGCCAGCACTCCTAGCGCTACATTGAGTGGGGAGCAATTCTTC. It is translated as CASTPSATLSGEQFF.

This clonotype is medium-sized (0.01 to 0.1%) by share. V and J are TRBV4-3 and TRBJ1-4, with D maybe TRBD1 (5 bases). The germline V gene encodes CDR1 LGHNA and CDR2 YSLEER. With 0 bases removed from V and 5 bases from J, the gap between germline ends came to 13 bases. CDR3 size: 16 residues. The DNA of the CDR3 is TGCGCCAGCAGCCAAGATCTTAGGGGACGAAATGAAAAACTGTTTTTT. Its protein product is CASSQDLRGRNEKLFF.

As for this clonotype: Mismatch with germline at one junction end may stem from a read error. The CDR3 DNA reads TGTGCCAGCAGGGAGGGGCCAGCCAAAAACATTCAGTATTTC. It translates to CASREGPAKNIQYF. The V call is TRBV28, the J call TRBJ2-4; perhaps TRBD2 as D (6 bases). This CDR3 region has 14 residues. CDR1 and CDR2 (germline): MDHEN, SYDVKM. The whole variable domain, remainder taken from reference TRBV28 and TRBJ2-4, is DVKVTQSSRYLVKRTGEKVFLECVQDMDHENMFWYRQDPGLGLRLIYFSYDVKMKEKGDIPEGYSVSREKKERFSLILESASTNQTSMYLCASREGPAKNIQYFGAGTRLSVL.

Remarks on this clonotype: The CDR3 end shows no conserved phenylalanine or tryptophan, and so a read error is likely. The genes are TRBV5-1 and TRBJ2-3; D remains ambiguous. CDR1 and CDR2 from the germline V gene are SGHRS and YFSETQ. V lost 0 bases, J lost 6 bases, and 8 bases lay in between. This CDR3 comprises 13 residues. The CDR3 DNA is TGCGCCAGCAGCTTGGACGTGGGGGATACGCAGTATTAT. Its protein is CASSLDVGDTQYY.

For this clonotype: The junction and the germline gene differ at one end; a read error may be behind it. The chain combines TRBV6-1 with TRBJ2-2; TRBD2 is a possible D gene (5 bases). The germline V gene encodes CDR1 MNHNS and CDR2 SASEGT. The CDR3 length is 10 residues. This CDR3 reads CASSTGELFF. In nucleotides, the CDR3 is TGTGCCAGCAGCACCGGGGAGTTGTTTTTT.

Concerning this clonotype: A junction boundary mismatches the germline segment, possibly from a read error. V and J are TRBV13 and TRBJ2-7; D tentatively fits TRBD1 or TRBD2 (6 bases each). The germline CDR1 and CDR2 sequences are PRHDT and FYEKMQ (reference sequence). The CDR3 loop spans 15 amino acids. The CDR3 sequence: CASSFGGEGGGEQYF. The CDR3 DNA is TGTGCTAGCAGCTTTGGGGGTGAGGGGGGCGGCGAGCAGTACTTC.

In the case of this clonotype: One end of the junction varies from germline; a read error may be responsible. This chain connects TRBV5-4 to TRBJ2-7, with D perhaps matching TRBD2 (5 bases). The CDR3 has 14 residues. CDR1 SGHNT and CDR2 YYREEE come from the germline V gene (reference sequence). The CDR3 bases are TGTGACAGCACCTTGAATGGGGAGCCCTACGAGCAGTACTTC. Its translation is CDSTLNGEPYEQYF.

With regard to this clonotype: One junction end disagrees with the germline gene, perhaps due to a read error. DNA of the CDR3: TGTGCCAGCAGCTTAGGACTAGTGGAAACCTACGAGCGGCACTTC. Translating it yields CASSLGLVETYERHF. The chain is built from TRBV7-9 and TRBJ2-7, with a weak D call TRBD2 (6 bases). This CDR3 is built from 15 residues. Per germline, CDR1 SEHNR and CDR2 FQNEAQ (reference sequence).

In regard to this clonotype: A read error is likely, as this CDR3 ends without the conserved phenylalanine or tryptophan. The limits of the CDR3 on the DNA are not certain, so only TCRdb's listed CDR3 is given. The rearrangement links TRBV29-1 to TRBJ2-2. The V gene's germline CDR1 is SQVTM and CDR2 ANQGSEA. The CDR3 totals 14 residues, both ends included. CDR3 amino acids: CSVLSSLNTGEVFL.

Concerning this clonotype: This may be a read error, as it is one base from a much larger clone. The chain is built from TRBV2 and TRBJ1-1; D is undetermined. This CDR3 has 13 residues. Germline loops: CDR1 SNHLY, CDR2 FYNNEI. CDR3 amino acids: CASSYTENSEAFF. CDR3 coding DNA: TGTGCCAGCAGTTATACAGAGAACAGTGAAGCTTTCTTT.

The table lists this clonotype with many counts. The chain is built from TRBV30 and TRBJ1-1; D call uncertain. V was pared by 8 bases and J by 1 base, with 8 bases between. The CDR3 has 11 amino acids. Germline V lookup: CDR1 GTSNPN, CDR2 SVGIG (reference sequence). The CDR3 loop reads CAAPRNTEAFF. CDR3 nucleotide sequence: TGTGCCGCTCCGAGGAACACTGAAGCTTTCTTT.

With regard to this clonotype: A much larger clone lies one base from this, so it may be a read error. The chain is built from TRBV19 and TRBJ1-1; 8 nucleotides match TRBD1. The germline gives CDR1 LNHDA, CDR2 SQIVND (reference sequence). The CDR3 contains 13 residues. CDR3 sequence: CTSQGAALNEAFF. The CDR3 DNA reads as TGTACCAGTCAGGGGGCCGCTTTGAATGAAGCTTTCTTT.

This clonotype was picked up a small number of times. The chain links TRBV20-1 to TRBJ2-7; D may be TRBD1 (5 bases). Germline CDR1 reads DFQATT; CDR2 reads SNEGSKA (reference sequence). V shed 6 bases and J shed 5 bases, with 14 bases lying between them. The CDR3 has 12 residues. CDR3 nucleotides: TGCAGTGCCAGGCGACAGTTCAACGAGCAGTACTTC. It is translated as CSARRQFNEQYF.

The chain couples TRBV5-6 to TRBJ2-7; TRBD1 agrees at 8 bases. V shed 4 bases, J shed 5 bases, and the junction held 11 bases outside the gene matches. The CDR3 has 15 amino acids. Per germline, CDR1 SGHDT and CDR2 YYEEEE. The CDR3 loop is CASSHHRGSFHEQYF. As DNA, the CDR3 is TGTGCCAGCAGCCACCACAGGGGGTCCTTCCACGAGCAGTACTTC.

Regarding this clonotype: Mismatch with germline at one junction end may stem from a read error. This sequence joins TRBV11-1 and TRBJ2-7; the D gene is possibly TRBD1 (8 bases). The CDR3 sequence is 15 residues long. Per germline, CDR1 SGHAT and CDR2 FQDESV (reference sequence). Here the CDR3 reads CASTPGGQASYEHYF. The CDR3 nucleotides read TGTGCCAGTACCCCGGGGGGACAGGCGAGCTACGAGCACTACTTC.

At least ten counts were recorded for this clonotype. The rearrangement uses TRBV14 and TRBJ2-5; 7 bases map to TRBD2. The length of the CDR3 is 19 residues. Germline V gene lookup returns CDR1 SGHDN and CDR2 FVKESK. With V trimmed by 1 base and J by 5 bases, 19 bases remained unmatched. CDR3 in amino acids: CASSQGSGRGAYFGETQYF. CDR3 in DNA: TGTGCCAGCAGCCAAGGTTCTGGGAGGGGCGCTTACTTCGGGGAGACCCAGTACTTC.

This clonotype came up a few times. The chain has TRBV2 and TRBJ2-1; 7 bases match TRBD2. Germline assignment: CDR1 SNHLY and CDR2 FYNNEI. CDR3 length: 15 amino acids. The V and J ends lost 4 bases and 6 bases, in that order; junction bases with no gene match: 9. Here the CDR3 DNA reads TGTGCCAGCAGTGGGAGAGCGGGATTGTCCAATGAGCAGTTCTTC. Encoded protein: CASSGRAGLSNEQFF.

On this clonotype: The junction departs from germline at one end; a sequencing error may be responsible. The CDR3 region has the DNA TGTACCAGCAGTCTACAGGGGGTCACTCAGTCCCAGCATTTT. It codes for CTSSLQGVTQSQHF. The chain joins TRBV6-1 to TRBJ1-5; 8 bases line up with TRBD1. The germline V gene encodes CDR1 MNHNS and CDR2 SASEGT. The CDR3 consists of 14 residues.

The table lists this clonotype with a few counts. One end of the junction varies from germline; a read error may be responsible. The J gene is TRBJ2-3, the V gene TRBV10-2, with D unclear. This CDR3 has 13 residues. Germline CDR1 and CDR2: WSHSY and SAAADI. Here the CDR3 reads CANSDETTNPQYF. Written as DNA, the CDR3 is TGCGCCAACAGTGATGAGACCACTAATCCGCAGTATTTT.

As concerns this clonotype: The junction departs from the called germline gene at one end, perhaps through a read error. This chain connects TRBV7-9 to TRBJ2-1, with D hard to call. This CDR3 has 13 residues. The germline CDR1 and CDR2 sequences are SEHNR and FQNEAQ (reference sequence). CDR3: CASSFPPDNEPFF. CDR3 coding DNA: TGTGCTAGCAGCTTTCCCCCCGACAATGAGCCGTTCTTC.